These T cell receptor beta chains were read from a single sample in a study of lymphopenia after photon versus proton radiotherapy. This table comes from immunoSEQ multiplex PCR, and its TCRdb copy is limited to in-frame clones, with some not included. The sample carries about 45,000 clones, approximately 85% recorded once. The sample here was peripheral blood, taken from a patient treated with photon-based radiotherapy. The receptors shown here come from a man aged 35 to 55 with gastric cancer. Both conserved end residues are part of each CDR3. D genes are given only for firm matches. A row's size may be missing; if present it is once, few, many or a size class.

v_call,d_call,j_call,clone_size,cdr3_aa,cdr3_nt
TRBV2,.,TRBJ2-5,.,CASQAGPQETQYF,TGTGCCAGTCAGGCCGGGCCCCAAGAGACCCAGTACTTC
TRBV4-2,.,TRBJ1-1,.,CASSQDRGAGNTEAFF,TGTGCCAGCAGCCAAGATCGGGGGGCAGGGAACACTGAAGCTTTCTTT
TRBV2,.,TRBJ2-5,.,CASSDNQETQYF,TGTGCCAGCAGCGACAATCAAGAGACCCAGTACTTC
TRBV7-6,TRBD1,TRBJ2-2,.,CASSTGTGLPGELFF,TGTGCCAGCAGCACCGGGACAGGGTTACCCGGGGAGCTGTTTTTT
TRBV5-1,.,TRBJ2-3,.,CASSPEGRTTDTQYF,TGCGCCAGCAGCCCCGAAGGGCGGACCACAGATACGCAGTATTTT
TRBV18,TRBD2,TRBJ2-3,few,CASSPGLAGTDTQYF,TGTGCCAGCTCACCAGGACTAGCGGGGACAGATACGCAGTATTTT
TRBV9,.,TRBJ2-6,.,CASSVGGTGANVLTF,TGTGCCAGCAGCGTAGGAGGGACTGGGGCCAACGTCCTGACTTTC
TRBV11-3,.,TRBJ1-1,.,CASSQSEVNTEAFF,TGTGCCAGCAGCCAATCGGAAGTGAACACTGAAGCTTTCTTT
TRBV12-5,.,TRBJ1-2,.,CASGFAPGNYGYTF,TGTGCTAGTGGTTTTGCCCCGGGGAACTATGGCTACACCTTC
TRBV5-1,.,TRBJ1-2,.,CASMDSYGYTF,TGCGCCAGCATGGACAGCTATGGCTACACCTTC
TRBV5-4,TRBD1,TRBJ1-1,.,CASSSRDRAGSEAFF,TGTGCCAGCAGCTCCCGGGACAGGGCAGGTTCTGAAGCTTTCTTT
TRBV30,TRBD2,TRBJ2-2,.,CAGLAGDVFSGELFF,TGTGCCGGCCTAGCGGGGGACGTATTCTCCGGGGAGCTGTTTTTT
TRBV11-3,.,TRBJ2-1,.,CASSQGWTFGEQFF,TGTGCCAGCAGCCAAGGGTGGACTTTTGGTGAGCAGTTCTTC
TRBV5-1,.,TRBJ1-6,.,CASSLGATGPSSYNSPLHF,TGCGCCAGCAGCTTGGGAGCGACAGGCCCGAGCTCCTATAATTCACCCCTCCACTTT
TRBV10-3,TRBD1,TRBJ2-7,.,CAISREGATEQYF,TGTGCCATCAGTCGCGAGGGGGCGACCGAGCAGTACTTC
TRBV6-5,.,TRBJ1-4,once,CASSYKGGSQEKLFF,TGTGCCAGCAGTTACAAGGGAGGGAGCCAGGAAAAACTGTTTTTT
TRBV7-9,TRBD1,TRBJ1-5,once,CASSRGQGLSQPQHF,TGTGCCAGCAGCAGGGGACAGGGGTTAAGTCAGCCCCAGCATTTT
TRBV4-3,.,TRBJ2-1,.,CASSQDFGGWKFF,TGCGCCAGCAGCCAAGATTTCGGAGGGTGGAAGTTCTTC
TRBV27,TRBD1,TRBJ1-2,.,CASSSRDRGHGYTF,TGTGCCAGCAGTTCACGGGACAGGGGGCATGGCTACACCTTC
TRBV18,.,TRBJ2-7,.,CASSPRGPSGEQYF,TGTGCCAGCTCACCACGGGGTCCCTCTGGGGAGCAGTACTTC
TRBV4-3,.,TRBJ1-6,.,CASSQEGSRASSPLHF,TGCGCCAGCAGCCAAGAAGGGTCAAGGGCGAGTTCACCCCTCCACTTT
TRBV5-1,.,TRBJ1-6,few,CASSLDIGSYNSPLHF,TGCGCCAGCAGCTTGGACATAGGCTCCTATAATTCACCCCTCCACTTT
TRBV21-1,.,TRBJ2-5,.,CASSKRGEETQYF,TGTGCCAGCAGCAAACGGGGTGAAGAGACCCAGTACTTC
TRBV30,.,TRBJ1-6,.,CAWNSNSPLHF,TGTGCCTGGAATTCTAATTCACCCCTCCACTTT